This TCR beta chain was captured in a study of identical twins. Healthy Caucasians were all of the donors. It was template switching that added a universal primer site, and there were unique molecular identifiers on the cDNA. One entry per CDR3 protein results from TCRdb running MiXCR on the 5' RACE reads. The data show about 1.7 million distinct CDR3 sequences, roughly 35% seen once. To note about this clonotype: The antigen is undetermined.

Whole-study results and caveats: It was out-of-frame TCR alpha sharing in monozygotic twins that models underestimated. Among out-of-frame alpha sequences shared by twins, low generation probability occurred in excess.

The sequenced sample was cord blood. The clonotype comes from a newborn girl in good health.

In DNA form, the CDR3 reads TGCGCCAGCAGCCCCCCGGGGGTCTACCGGAGTGAAAAACTGTTTTTT. As protein: CASSPPGVYRSEKLFF. The chain recombines TRBV4-1 with TRBJ1-4, with a tentative D call TRBD1 (5 bases). V lost 4 bases and J lost 7, with 19 bases in between. Per germline, CDR1 MGHRA and CDR2 YSYEKL. The CDR3 has 16 amino acids.